The 25 T cell receptor beta chains given below trace back to one sample, sequenced in a study of T cells after yellow fever vaccination (dated by TCRdb to about 2019). The library was generated by 5' RACE. The reads were generated on an Illumina HiSeq 2500. TCRdb ran its own pipeline on the public reads, namely fastp trimming at Q25 and MiXCR clone calling, and kept in-frame beta chains. Rows are combined by CDR3 protein, so each entry shows the most common genes and DNA. The sample yields hundreds of thousands of distinct CDR3 sequences; 17% were counted once. 15% to 20% of the sample goes to the ten largest clones. The sample's treatment or condition, from its label and the paper: live attenuated yellow fever vaccine strain. Sequences were derived from PBMCs, sampled 5 to 6 days after the first yellow fever vaccination. Receptor source: a man between 18 and 29 years old who received the YFV17D yellow fever vaccine.

A few counts support this clonotype. J is TRBJ2-7 and V is TRBV12-3 or TRBV12-4, with no clear D. V was cut by 3 bases and J by 10 bases, with 16 bases left in between. This CDR3 is built from 13 residues. This chain's CDR3 is CASSFQASSPQYV. The CDR3 nucleotides read TGTGCCAGCAGTTTTCAGGCCAGTAGCCCCCAGTACGTC.

This chain uses TRBV5-4 with TRBJ1-4; TRBD1 might be the D (5 bases). Between the trimmed V and J ends, which lost 4 bases and 5 bases, there was a span of 15 bases. Germline assignment: CDR1 SGHNT and CDR2 YYREEE (reference sequence). The CDR3 consists of 15 residues. In DNA, the CDR3 is TGTGCCAGCAGCCCCGGGGGGTCGAGAAATGAAAAACTGTTTTTT. Translation gives CASSPGGSRNEKLFF.

This clonotype was observed a few times. The chain recombines TRBV6-2 or TRBV6-3 with TRBJ2-1; D possibly corresponds to TRBD2 (5 bases). V was pared by 6 bases and J by 1 base, with 16 bases between. In germline, CDR1 is MNHEY, CDR2 SVGEGT. The CDR3 spans 16 residues. The DNA of the CDR3 is TGTGCCAGCAGGTCCCCCCGGACTGGGTCCTACAATGAGCAGTTCTTC. This codes for CASRSPRTGSYNEQFF.

This clonotype was observed at least ten times. The chain employs TRBV6-5 and TRBJ2-1; no clear D gene. This CDR3 contains 14 residues. V was clipped by 2 bases and J by 7 bases, with 12 bases between them. The germline V gene has CDR1 MNHEY and CDR2 SVGAGI. The CDR3 protein is CASSYTIWGNEQFF. In nucleotides, the CDR3 is TGTGCCAGCAGTTACACTATATGGGGAAATGAGCAGTTCTTC.

There are many counts of this clonotype. Germline and junction disagree at one end, which may indicate a read error. The gene calls are TRBV5-1 and TRBJ1-4; 9 bases line up with TRBD1. Germline CDR1 reads SGHRS; CDR2 reads YFSETQ. This CDR3 spans 14 amino acids. In DNA form, the CDR3 reads TGTGCCAGCAGCTTACAGGGGGCGGGTGAAAAACTGTTTTTT. It yields the protein CASSLQGAGEKLFF.

V gene TRBV10-2 combines with J gene TRBJ2-1; 8 bases match TRBD2. The CDR3 length is 12 residues. The ends lost 6 bases at V and 13 bases at J; junction bases unmatched: 8. Germline V CDR1 and CDR2: WSHSY, SAAADI. As DNA, the CDR3 is TGCGCCAGCAGCCCCGGACTAGCTGGCCAGTTCTTC. It codes for CASSPGLAGQFF.

In its sample, this clonotype was seen a few times. The chain employs TRBV19 and TRBJ2-7, with TRBD2 as a possible D gene (6 bases). V was clipped by 3 bases and J by 2 bases, with 8 bases between them. The germline V gene encodes CDR1 LNHDA and CDR2 SQIVND (reference sequence). The length of the CDR3 is 13 residues. Written as DNA, the CDR3 is TGTGCCAGTAGTATTGGGGGGACCTACGAGCAGTACGTC. Translation gives CASSIGGTYEQYV.

At least ten counts were recorded for this clonotype. The rearrangement joins TRBV12-3 or TRBV12-4 to TRBJ1-1, with a weak D call TRBD1 (5 bases). Trimming took 8 bases from V and 1 from J, leaving 11 bases between them. The CDR3 totals 13 residues. This chain's CDR3 is CASQTDANTEAFF. The CDR3 coding sequence is TGTGCCAGCCAGACAGATGCGAACACTGAAGCTTTCTTT.

This clonotype has a single count. This chain connects TRBV7-9 to TRBJ1-2; unclear D gene. CDR1 and CDR2 (germline): SEHNR, FQNEAQ (reference sequence). Trimming removed 5 bases at V and 4 bases at J, with 17 bases between. CDR3 size: 15 residues. Here the CDR3 reads CASSRTGSSGYGYTF. As DNA, the CDR3 is TGTGCCAGCAGCAGAACCGGGTCGAGCGGCTATGGCTACACCTTC. Supplemented by reference TRBV7-9 and TRBJ1-2, the full variable domain reads DTGVSQNPRHKITKRGQNVTFRCDPISEHNRLYWYRQTLGQGPEFLTYFQNEAQLEKSRLLSDRFSAERPKGSFSTLEIQRTEQGDSAMYLCASSRTGSSGYGYTFGSGTRLTVV.

This clonotype has a handful of counts. The chain recombines TRBV2 with TRBJ1-2; no clear D gene. The V gene's germline CDR1 is SNHLY and CDR2 FYNNEI. Between the trimmed V and J ends, which lost 1 base and 3 bases, there was a span of 6 bases. The CDR3 loop spans 13 amino acids. The CDR3 spells CASSEGTDYGYTF. The CDR3 nucleotides read TGTGCCAGCAGTGAAGGGACGGACTATGGCTACACCTTC.

This clonotype was observed many times. V is TRBV7-9 and J is TRBJ2-3, with 7 bases aligning to TRBD1. With 5 bases clipped from V and 2 bases from J, the junction kept 4 bases outside the gene matches. There are 14 residues in the CDR3. CDR1 is SEHNR, CDR2 FQNEAQ, per germline (reference sequence). CDR3 in amino acids: CASSRTGTTDTQYF. The CDR3 nucleotides read TGTGCCAGCAGCCGGACAGGTACCACAGATACGCAGTATTTT.

The chain recombines TRBV5-1 with TRBJ2-1; 11 bases are shared with TRBD2. V shed 1 base and J 5 bases; nucleotides not matched to a gene: 5. The germline V gene has CDR1 SGHRS and CDR2 YFSETQ. This CDR3 contains 16 residues. CDR3 residues: CASSLPVAGGNNEQFF. The CDR3 DNA reads as TGCGCCAGCAGCTTGCCGGTAGCGGGGGGGAACAATGAGCAGTTCTTC.

This clonotype was counted ten times or more. The chain links TRBV5-1 to TRBJ2-5; D possibly corresponds to TRBD1 (7 bases). Trimming shortened V by 9 bases and J by 3 bases, and 15 bases separated the two germline ends. The CDR3 sequence is 13 residues long. Germline V gene sequence: CDR1 SGHRS, CDR2 YFSETQ. CDR3 DNA sequence: TGCGCCACCGCGGGACAGCGAGAAGAGACCCAGTACTTC. The encoded protein is CATAGQREETQYF.

This clonotype was counted a few times. The chain employs TRBV3-1 and TRBJ1-2; the D is unclear. V lost 1 base and J lost 4, with 10 bases in between. The CDR3 contains 14 residues. Per the germline V gene, CDR1 is LGHDT and CDR2 is YNNKEL (reference sequence). In DNA form, the CDR3 reads TGTGCCAGCAGCCAAGTAGAAGGGATCTATGGCTACACCTTC. This translates into CASSQVEGIYGYTF.

This clonotype has a count of ten or more. The chain couples TRBV27 to TRBJ2-5; D may be TRBD2 (7 bases). CDR1 is MNHEY, CDR2 SMNVEV, per germline (reference sequence). Trimming shortened V by 5 bases and J by 5 bases, and 15 bases separated the two germline ends. This CDR3 spans 14 amino acids. The CDR3 loop reads CASSTGGWEETQYF. CDR3 DNA: TGTGCCAGCAGTACGGGGGGCTGGGAGGAGACCCAGTACTTC.

This clonotype has more than one count but fewer than ten. The gene calls are TRBV7-9 and TRBJ2-3, with TRBD1 identical over 8 bases. J gave up 0 bases and V 5 bases, and 4 bases lay outside the gene matches. The CDR3 extends over 15 amino acids. CDR1 and CDR2 from the germline V gene are SEHNR and FQNEAQ (reference sequence). The CDR3, as DNA: TGTGCCAGCAGCCCGCGGGACAGGAGCACAGATACGCAGTATTTT. Translating gives CASSPRDRSTDTQYF.

This clonotype has a count of ten or more. This chain links TRBV20-1 with TRBJ1-3; D gene ambiguous. V was trimmed by 2 bases and J by 3 bases, leaving 8 bases between them. The CDR3 totals 13 residues. In germline, CDR1 is DFQATT, CDR2 SNEGSKA (reference sequence). The CDR3 DNA follows: TGCAGTGCTAGAACACAGAGTGGAAACACCATATATTTT. It encodes CSARTQSGNTIYF.

V gene TRBV5-1 combines with J gene TRBJ1-2; TRBD1 agrees at 7 bases. This CDR3 is 13 amino acids long. Germline V gives CDR1 SGHRS, CDR2 YFSETQ. V gave up 8 bases and J gave up 4 bases; unmatched junction bases: 8. In DNA form, the CDR3 reads TGCGCCAGTGAGACAGGGATGGGCTATGGCTACACCTTC. Translating it yields CASETGMGYGYTF.

This clonotype was found many times. V usage is TRBV10-3 and J usage is TRBJ1-2, with 7 bases identical to TRBD1. Trimming cost V 6 bases and J 2 bases; bases outside gene matches: 6. The CDR3 covers 14 residues. CDR1 and CDR2 (germline): ENHRY, SYGVKD. Here the CDR3 DNA reads TGTGCCATCAGGGCCGGGACAGCAAACTATGGCTACACCTTC. This encodes CAIRAGTANYGYTF.

This clonotype was observed many times. V is TRBV9 and J is TRBJ2-3, with D possibly being TRBD1 (6 bases). The CDR3 is 14 amino acids. V was clipped by 3 bases and J by 1 base, with 9 bases between them. From germline, CDR1 is SGDLS and CDR2 YYNGEE. CDR3 in amino acids: CASSAAGGTDTQYF. CDR3 nucleotide sequence: TGTGCCAGCAGCGCGGCAGGGGGCACAGATACGCAGTATTTT. Filled out from reference TRBV9 and TRBJ2-3, the complete variable domain reads DSGVTQTPKHLITATGQRVTLRCSPRSGDLSVYWYQQSLDQGLQFLIQYYNGEERAKGNILERFSAQQFPDLHSELNLSSLELGDSALYFCASSAAGGTDTQYFGPGTRLTVL.

Only a few counts were recorded for this clonotype. The rearrangement links TRBV5-4 to TRBJ2-5; D gene unclear. V was cut by 4 bases and J by 3 bases, with 10 bases left in between. Germline V gene lookup returns CDR1 SGHNT and CDR2 YYREEE (reference sequence). The CDR3 contains 13 residues. CDR3 sequence: CASSPEPEETQYF. CDR3 nucleotide sequence: TGTGCCAGCAGCCCCGAACCAGAAGAGACCCAGTACTTC.

This clonotype was counted many times. Its ends do not fully match the called genes, so a read error is possible. The chain employs TRBV5-1 and TRBJ2-7, with TRBD2 as a possible D gene (6 bases). The germline V gene has CDR1 SGHRS and CDR2 YFSETQ. The CDR3 has 14 amino acids. CDR3 sequence (DNA): TGCGCCAGCAGCTTGGCGGGACTGCAGTACGGGCAGTACTTC. Its protein is CASSLAGLQYGQYF.

This clonotype was counted a few times. The chain links TRBV25-1 to TRBJ2-3; the D call may be TRBD1 or TRBD2 (5 bases each). Trimming took off 4 bases at V and 2 bases at J, with 10 bases between the two ends. This CDR3 has 14 amino acids. Germline CDR1 reads MGHDK; CDR2 reads SYGVNS. In nucleotides, the CDR3 is TGTGCCAGCAGTGCGGGGCCGAACACAGATACGCAGTATTTT. Its translation is CASSAGPNTDTQYF.

The chain is built from TRBV18 and TRBJ2-5, with 7 bases fitting TRBD2. Germline trimming cut 5 bases from V and 2 bases from J; bases unmatched to any gene: 11. Germline V gene sequence: CDR1 KGHSH, CDR2 LQKENI. The CDR3 sequence is 16 residues long. CDR3: CASSTLRASGQETQYF. CDR3 bases: TGTGCCAGCTCAACCTTACGGGCTAGCGGTCAAGAGACCCAGTACTTC.

This clonotype was detected only a few times. This rearrangement joins TRBV6-5 to TRBJ2-1; unclear D gene. Germline V gene sequence: CDR1 MNHEY, CDR2 SVGAGI. The CDR3 consists of 13 residues. Trimming removed 4 bases from V and 9 bases from J, with 13 bases in between. The CDR3 loop reads CASSSPGTIEQFF. As DNA, the CDR3 is TGTGCCAGCAGTTCCCCAGGCACAATTGAGCAGTTCTTC.